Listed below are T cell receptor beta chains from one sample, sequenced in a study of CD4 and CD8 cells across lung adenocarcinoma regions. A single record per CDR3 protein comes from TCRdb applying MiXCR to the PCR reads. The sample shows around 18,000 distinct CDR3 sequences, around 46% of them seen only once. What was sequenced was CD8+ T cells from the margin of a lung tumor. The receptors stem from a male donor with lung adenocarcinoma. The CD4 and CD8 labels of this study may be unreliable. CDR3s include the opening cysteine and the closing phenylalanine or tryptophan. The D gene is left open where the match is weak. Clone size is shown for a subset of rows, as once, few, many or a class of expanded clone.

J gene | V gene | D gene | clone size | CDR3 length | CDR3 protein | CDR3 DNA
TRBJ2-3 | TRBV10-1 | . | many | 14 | CASSERSSTDTQYF | TGCGCCAGCAGTGAGAGGTCTAGCACAGATACGCAGTATTTT
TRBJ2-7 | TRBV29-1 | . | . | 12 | CSVVSGGYEQYF | TGCAGCGTTGTTAGCGGAGGTTACGAGCAGTACTTC
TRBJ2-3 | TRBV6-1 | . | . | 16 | CASREAGRGDRETQYF | TGTGCCAGCAGGGAGGCCGGGAGAGGGGATCGGGAGACGCAGTACTTT
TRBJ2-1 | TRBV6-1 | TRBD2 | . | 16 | CASRTIAGGRKDEQFF | TGTGCCAGCCGAACGATAGCGGGAGGGCGAAAGGATGAGCAGTTCTTC
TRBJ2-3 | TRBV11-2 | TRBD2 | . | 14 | CAGSGAPGEDTQYF | TGTGCGGGCAGCGGGGCTCCGGGCGAAGATACGCAGTATTTC
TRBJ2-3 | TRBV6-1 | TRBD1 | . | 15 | CARSKGGRAPETQYF | TGTGCCAGGTCCAAAGGGGGCCGTGCGCCAGAGACCCAGTATTTT
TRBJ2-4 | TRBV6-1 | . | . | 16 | CASSRPGVGATDTQYF | TGTGCCAGCAGTCGACCGGGGGTGGGGGCCACAGATACGCAGTACTTC
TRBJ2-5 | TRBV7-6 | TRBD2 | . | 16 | CASSLEAGGPGKTQYF | TGTGCCAGCAGCTTAGAAGCGGGAGGGCCGGGAAAGACCCAGTACTTC
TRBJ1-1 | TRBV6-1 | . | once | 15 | CASSEEIGANTEAFF | TGTGCCAGCAGTGAAGAGATAGGGGCGAACACTGAAGCTTTCTTT
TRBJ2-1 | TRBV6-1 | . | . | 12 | CASSPSGDEQFF | TGTGCCAGCAGTCCATCGGGAGATGAGCAGTTCTTC
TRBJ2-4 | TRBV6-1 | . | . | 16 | CASSELRGRGAYVLSF | TGTGCCAGCAGTGAATTAAGGGGGAGGGGGGCCTACGTCCTGTCTTTC
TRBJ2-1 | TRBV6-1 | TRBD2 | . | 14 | CASSPTSGYNEQFF | TGTGCCAGCAGCCCGACTAGCGGCTACAATGAGCAGTTCTTC
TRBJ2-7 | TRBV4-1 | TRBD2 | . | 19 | CASSRIRGLAGGSGNEQYF | TGCGCCAGCAGCCGCATACGCGGACTAGCGGGAGGAAGTGGAAACGAGCAGTACTTC
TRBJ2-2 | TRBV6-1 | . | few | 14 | CASQGGRFSGELFF | TGTGCCAGCCAGGGGGGGCGATTTTCCGGGGAGCTGTTTTTT
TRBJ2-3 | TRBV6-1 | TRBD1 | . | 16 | CASSDGQGAHTDTQYF | TGTGCCAGCAGCGACGGACAGGGGGCCCACACAGATACGCAGTATTTT
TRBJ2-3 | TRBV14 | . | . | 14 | CASRTTQSTDTQYF | TGTGCCAGCAGGACGACTCAAAGCACAGATACGCAGTATTTT
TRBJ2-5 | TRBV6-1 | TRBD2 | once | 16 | CASGGSGGRATETQYF | TGTGCCAGCGGGGGGAGCGGGGGACGTGCCACAGAGACCCAGTACTTC
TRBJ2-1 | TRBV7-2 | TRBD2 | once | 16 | CASSLDATTSRETQFF | TGTGCCAGCAGCTTAGATGCCACCACCTCGCGGGAGACCCAGTTCTTC
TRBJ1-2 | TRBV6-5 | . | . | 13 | CASSWGPNYGYTF | TGTGCCAGCAGTTGGGGCCCTAACTATGGCTACACCTTC
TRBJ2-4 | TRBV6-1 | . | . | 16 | CASRDRALGAKDIQYF | TGTGCCAGCAGGGACCGGGCGCTAGGTGCCAAAGACATTCAGTACTTC
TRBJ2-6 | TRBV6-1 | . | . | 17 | CAGSEGGGAGGANVLTF | TGTGCCGGCAGTGAGGGGGGGGGGGCGGGGGGGGCCAACGTCCTGACTTTC
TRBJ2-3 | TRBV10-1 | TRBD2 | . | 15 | CARGRPEREGETQYF | TGCGCCAGGGGGAGGCCCGAGCGGGAGGGAGAGACGCAGTACTTT
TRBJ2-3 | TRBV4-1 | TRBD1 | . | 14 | CASRQGGGADTQYF | TGCGCCAGCAGACAGGGGGGCGGGGCGGATACGCAGTATTTT
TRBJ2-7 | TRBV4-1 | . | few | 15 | CASSLEGGGAYEQYF | TGCGCCAGCAGCCTCGAGGGGGGAGGGGCCTACGAGCAGTACTTC
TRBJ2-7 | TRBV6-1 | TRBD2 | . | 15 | CASRVSGSGLDEQYF | TGTGCCAGCAGGGTGAGCGGGAGTGGGCTAGATGAGCAGTACTTC
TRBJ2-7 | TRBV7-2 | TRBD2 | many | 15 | CASSRLAGAGGEQYF | TGTGCCAGCAGCCGACTAGCGGGAGCGGGGGGCGAGCAGTACTTC
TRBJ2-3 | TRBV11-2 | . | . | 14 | CASSLARYSDTQYF | TGTGCCAGCAGCTTAGCTCGCTACTCAGATACGCAGTATTTT
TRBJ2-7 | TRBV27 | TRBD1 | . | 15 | CASTRSGTGPYEQYF | TGTGCCAGCACCCGCTCCGGGACAGGGCCCTACGAGCAGTACTTC
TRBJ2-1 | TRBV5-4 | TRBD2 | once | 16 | CASSFPGAGEGRGQFF | TGTGCCAGCAGCTTCCCCGGGGCGGGAGAAGGGCGGGGGCAGTTCTTC
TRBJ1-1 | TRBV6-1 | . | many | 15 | CASKRGQLMNTEAFF | TGTGCCAGCAAGAGAGGGCAGCTAATGAACACTGAAGCTTTCTTT
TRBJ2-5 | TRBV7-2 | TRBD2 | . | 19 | CASSSRGEGAGGREETQYF | TGTGCCAGCAGCTCCCGTGGGGAGGGAGCGGGGGGTAGGGAAGAGACCCAGTACTTC
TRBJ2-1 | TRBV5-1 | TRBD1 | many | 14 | CASSLGSGGNEQFF | TGCGCCAGCAGCTTGGGGTCAGGGGGCAATGAGCAGTTCTTC
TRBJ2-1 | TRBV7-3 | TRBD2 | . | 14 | CASSSGGRVNEQFF | TGTGCCAGCAGCTCCGGCGGGAGAGTTAATGAGCAGTTCTTC
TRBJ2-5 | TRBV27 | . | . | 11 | CASRTRGTQYF | TGTGCCAGCAGGACAAGGGGGACCCAGTACTTC
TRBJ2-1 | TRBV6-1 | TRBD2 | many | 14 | CASSEAGGHNEQFF | TGTGCCAGCAGTGAAGCGGGAGGGCACAATGAGCAGTTCTTC
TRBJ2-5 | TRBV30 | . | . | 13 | CAWSVAVWETQYF | TGTGCCTGGAGTGTGGCAGTCTGGGAGACCCAGTACTTC
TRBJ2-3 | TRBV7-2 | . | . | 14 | CPSTGPGARDMQYF | TGTCCCAGCACGGGGCCGGGAGCCAGAGACATGCAGTACTTT
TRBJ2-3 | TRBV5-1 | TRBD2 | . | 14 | CAGSGARNTETQYF | TGCGCGGGGAGCGGGGCCCGGAACACAGAGACGCAGTATTTC
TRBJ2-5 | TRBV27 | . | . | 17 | CASRARGGWVGQETQYF | TGTGCCAGCAGGGCCAGGGGGGGGTGGGTGGGACAAGAGACCCAGTACTTC
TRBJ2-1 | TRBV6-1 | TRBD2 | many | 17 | CASSAQGGLSPRNEQFF | TGTGCCAGCAGTGCCCAGGGAGGGCTTTCGCCTCGCAATGAGCAGTTCTTC
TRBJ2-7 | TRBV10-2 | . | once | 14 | CAGWGGRDQDTQYF | TGCGCGGGCTGGGGGGGGCGGGACCAAGATACGCAGTACTTC
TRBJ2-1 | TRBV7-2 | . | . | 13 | CASSRRWGNEQFF | TGTGCCAGCAGCCGAAGGTGGGGCAATGAGCAGTTCTTC
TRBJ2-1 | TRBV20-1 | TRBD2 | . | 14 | CSAKGLAHEGFQFF | TGCAGTGCTAAGGGACTAGCCCACGAAGGGTTTCAGTTCTTC
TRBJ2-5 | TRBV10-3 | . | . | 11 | CGGGLTETQYF | TGTGGGGGCGGTCTCACAGAGACCCAGTACTTC
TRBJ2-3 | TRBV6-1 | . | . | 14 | CASSEAPGAEEQYF | TGTGCCAGCAGTGAAGCCCCGGGCGCAGAGGAGCAGTATTTT
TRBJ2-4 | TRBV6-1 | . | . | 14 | CASRDTVAKNIQYF | TGTGCCAGCAGGGACACCGTAGCCAAAAACATTCAGTACTTC
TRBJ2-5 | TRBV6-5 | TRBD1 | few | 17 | CASSYNGATGGRETQYF | TGTGCCAGCAGTTACAACGGCGCGACAGGGGGCCGGGAGACCCAGTACTTC
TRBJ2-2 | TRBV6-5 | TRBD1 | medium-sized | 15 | CASSRQGARTGELFF | TGTGCCAGCAGTAGACAGGGGGCCAGGACCGGGGAGCTGTTTTTT
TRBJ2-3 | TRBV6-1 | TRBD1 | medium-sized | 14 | CASSKRTGTDTQYF | TGTGCCAGCAGTAAAAGGACAGGGACAGATACGCAGTATTTT
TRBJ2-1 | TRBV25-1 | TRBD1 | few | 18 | CASSPTDGQEKRSNEQFF | TGTGCCAGCAGTCCCACTGATGGACAGGAGAAGAGGAGCAATGAGCAGTTCTTC
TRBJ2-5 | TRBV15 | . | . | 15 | CATSSDTQGAETQYF | TGTGCCACCAGCAGTGATACTCAAGGGGCTGAGACCCAGTACTTC